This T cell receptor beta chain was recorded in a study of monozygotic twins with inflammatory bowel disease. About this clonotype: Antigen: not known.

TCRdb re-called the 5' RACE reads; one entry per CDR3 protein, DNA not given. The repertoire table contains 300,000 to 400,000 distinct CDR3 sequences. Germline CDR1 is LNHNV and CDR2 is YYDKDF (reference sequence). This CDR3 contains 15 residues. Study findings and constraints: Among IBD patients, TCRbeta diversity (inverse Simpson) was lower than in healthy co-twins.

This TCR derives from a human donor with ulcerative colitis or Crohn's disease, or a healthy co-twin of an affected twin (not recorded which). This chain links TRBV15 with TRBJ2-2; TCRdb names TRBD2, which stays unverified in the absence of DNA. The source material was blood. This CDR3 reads CATSSGGVDTGELFF.